Listed here are 6 T cell receptor beta chains from one sample, sequenced in a study of T cell changes during pregnancy in multiple sclerosis. The method was immunoSEQ multiplex PCR; TCRdb's version includes in-frame clones alone and lacks a portion of them. In the table there are about 50,000 clones, approximately 94% of which are singletons. The sequenced sample was CD4+ T cells from peripheral blood mononuclear cells, obtained in the third trimester of pregnancy. The receptors come from a female donor with multiple sclerosis, enrolled in a pregnancy study.

The chain links TRBV7-9 to TRBJ2-1; D unclear. The CDR3 sequence is 14 residues long. Germline V gene sequence: CDR1 SEHNR, CDR2 FQNEAQ (reference sequence). V was trimmed by 1 base and J by 6 bases, leaving 10 bases between them. CDR3 nucleotide sequence: TGTGCCAGCAGCTTAGACTCGCCGCCCAATGAGCAGTTCTTC. This encodes CASSLDSPPNEQFF.

The chain recombines TRBV28 with TRBJ1-2, with D unresolved. This CDR3 spans 13 amino acids. V dropped 3 bases and J dropped 8 bases, with 13 bases sitting between them. CDR1 and CDR2 from the germline V gene are MDHEN and SYDVKM. In DNA, the CDR3 is TGTGCCAGCAGTTTCCAAGAGAGAAGCGGCTACACCTTC. Amino acid sequence: CASSFQERSGYTF.

CDR3 in DNA: TGTGCCAGCAGTGCGTACAGCGGGACAGGGCTGATGTCAGATACGCAGTATTTT. The encoded protein is CASSAYSGTGLMSDTQYF. V is TRBV2 and J is TRBJ2-3, with 9 bases matching TRBD1. Germline CDR1 SNHLY, CDR2 FYNNEI. V was pared by 4 bases and J by 4 bases, with 15 bases of the junction left unmatched. The CDR3 sequence is 18 residues long. The whole variable domain, filled in from reference TRBV2 and TRBJ2-3, reads EPEVTQTPSHQVTQMGQEVILRCVPISNHLYFYWYRQILGQKVEFLVSFYNNEISEKSEIFDDQFSVERPDGSNFTLKIRSTKLEDSAMYFCASSAYSGTGLMSDTQYFGPGTRLTVL.

The rearrangement joins TRBV7-9 to TRBJ2-4, with 11 bases fitting TRBD2. The V segment lost 2 bases and the J segment 0 bases; nucleotides outside the gene matches: 6. Germline CDR1 reads SEHNR; CDR2 reads FQNEAQ (reference sequence). The CDR3 loop spans 18 amino acids. The CDR3 DNA is TGTGCCAGCAGCTTAATAGCGGGAGGGCCCCTAGCCAAAAACATTCAGTACTTC. It yields the protein CASSLIAGGPLAKNIQYF.

This chain links TRBV19 with TRBJ1-5, with a tentative D call TRBD1 (6 bases). Germline values: CDR1 LNHDA, CDR2 SQIVND (reference sequence). Trimming removed 3 bases at V and 5 bases at J, with 11 bases between. The CDR3 runs 14 residues. CDR3 DNA: TGTGCCAGTAGTATTAAAGGGGGGGATCAGCCCCAGCATTTT. It specifies CASSIKGGDQPQHF.

V and J are TRBV7-6 and TRBJ1-2; a weak D match, TRBD1 (5 bases). CDR3 length: 14 amino acids. V was clipped by 2 bases and J by 7 bases, with 14 bases between them. CDR1 is SGHVS, CDR2 FNYEAQ, per germline. CDR3: CASSLPQGMGGYTF. CDR3 sequence (DNA): TGTGCCAGCAGCTTACCTCAGGGTATGGGTGGCTACACCTTC. The variable domain in full, with the rest retrieved from reference TRBV7-6 and TRBJ1-2, is GAGVSQSPRYKVTKRGQDVALRCDPISGHVSLYWYRQALGQGPEFLTYFNYEAQQDKSGLPNDRFSAERPEGSISTLTIQRTEQRDSAMYRCASSLPQGMGGYTFGSGTRLTVV.